This T cell receptor beta chain came from a study of T cell changes during pregnancy in multiple sclerosis. Produced via immunoSEQ multiplex PCR; TCRdb's table is partial and in-frame only. The sample consists of tens of thousands of clones, around 93% of them appearing once. Germline V gene lookup returns CDR1 SGHDT and CDR2 YYEEEE. The length of the CDR3 is 14 residues. J was trimmed by 7 bases and V by 6 bases; bases with no gene match: 9. The rearrangement links TRBV5-6 to TRBJ2-7; TRBD1 matches 11 bases. The sequenced sample was peripheral blood, obtained in the third trimester of pregnancy. This clonotype was sampled from a female donor in good health, enrolled as a control in a pregnancy study. CDR3 sequence (DNA): TGTGCCAGCACAAGAGGACAGGGGGCTTATGAGCAGTACTTC. Residues: CASTRGQGAYEQYF.